This record concerns one TCR beta chain sequence. The data were taken from a study of blood T cell repertoires in COVID-19. About the research overall: The origin of the acute and convalescent COVID-19 samples was the United States, Italy and Spain. T cells, B-cell-depleted T cells, or PBMCs provided the cDNA or gDNA that served as material.

Original processing notes: Nucleated cell counts were estimated from reference gene primer amplification. Some clones are missing from TCRdb's copy, which holds only in-frame ones; the method was immunoSEQ multiplex PCR. The V and J calls and clone size were taken over from that table, and D and trimming were inferred from the DNA. Of some 150,000 clones listed, 75% to 80% are singletons. The CDR3 consists of 12 residues. V was trimmed by 3 bases and J by 10 bases, leaving 11 bases between them. Germline values: CDR1 SGHRS, CDR2 YFSETQ. V and J are TRBV5-1 and TRBJ2-1; D remains ambiguous. The TCR sequence derives from a woman aged 80 or over with acute or convalescent COVID-19. The sequenced sample was peripheral blood. CDR3 sequence reads: CASSYTTREQFF. The CDR3 DNA reads as TGCGCCAGCAGCTATACCACGAGGGAGCAGTTCTTC.